This entry lists 18 T cell receptor beta chains sequenced from one sample in a study of Ad26.COV2.S vaccination and SARS-CoV-2 variants. The treatment is: around 19 received Ad26.COV2.S at low or high dose, single or two shots; about five received placebo; per-sample allocation not given. Samples were taken on day 63 after the first vaccine or placebo injection. Produced via immunoSEQ multiplex PCR; TCRdb's table is partial and in-frame only. The sample comprises 290,000 or so clones, 80% to 90% of which are singletons, and 2.5% to 3.5% rests with the top ten. The specimen comprised peripheral blood, sampled in a trial of Ad26.COV2.S vaccine versus placebo. The source of these receptors is a person between 18 and 65 years old who received the Ad26.COV2.S COVID-19 vaccine or a placebo.

V and J are TRBV18 and TRBJ2-2, with 8 positions matching TRBD1. J was trimmed by 7 bases and V by 5 bases; bases with no gene match: 6. The CDR3 is 14 amino acids. CDR1 is KGHSH, CDR2 LQKENI, per germline. CDR3 nucleotide sequence: TGTGCCAGCTCAAAGACAGGGGCGATCGGGGAGCTGTTTTTT. As protein: CASSKTGAIGELFF.

The rearrangement links TRBV28 to TRBJ1-2; tentative D call: TRBD1 (6 bases). The germline gives CDR1 MDHEN, CDR2 SYDVKM. The V and J ends lost 2 bases and 6 bases respectively, with 13 bases between them. This CDR3 is built from 14 residues. The CDR3 is CASSLNRDEDGYTF. The CDR3 DNA sequence: TGTGCCAGCAGTTTAAACAGGGATGAGGATGGCTACACCTTC.

This sequence joins TRBV19 and TRBJ2-2, with TRBD1 identical over 7 bases. The CDR3 consists of 13 residues. The V gene end was trimmed by 6 bases and the J gene end by 10 bases; junction bases not matched to a gene: 8. Germline CDR1 is LNHDA and CDR2 is SQIVND (reference sequence). In nucleotides, the CDR3 is TGTGCCAGTAGATACGAGGGGGCCAAGGAGCTGTTTTTT. Protein product: CASRYEGAKELFF.

The rearrangement links TRBV5-1 to TRBJ2-7, with a weak D call TRBD1 (5 bases). Trimming left V 1 base short and J 4 bases short, with 12 bases between. Per the germline V gene, CDR1 is SGHRS and CDR2 is YFSETQ. The CDR3 covers 14 residues. The CDR3 spells CASSLKGVGYEQYF. The CDR3 region has the DNA TGCGCCAGCAGCTTGAAAGGGGTCGGGTACGAGCAGTACTTC. The whole variable domain, filled in from reference TRBV5-1 and TRBJ2-7, reads KAGVTQTPRYLIKTRGQQVTLSCSPISGHRSVSWYQQTPGQGLQFLFEYFSETQRNKGNFPGRFSGRQFSNSRSEMNVSTLELGDSALYLCASSLKGVGYEQYFGPGTRLTVT.

V and J are TRBV19 and TRBJ2-3; perhaps TRBD2 as D (6 bases). This CDR3 comprises 15 residues. Germline CDR1 and CDR2: LNHDA and SQIVND (reference sequence). V was shortened by 5 bases and J by 3 bases, with 15 bases between the two germline ends. The CDR3: CASSLGGRLTDTQYF. The CDR3 region has the DNA TGTGCCAGTAGTCTCGGTGGGAGGCTAACAGATACGCAGTATTTT.

This clone was observed a single time. CDR3 amino acids: CAWSQGQGAYEQYF. For the CDR3, the DNA is TGTGCCTGGAGCCAGGGACAGGGGGCCTACGAGCAGTACTTC. V is TRBV30 and J is TRBJ2-7, with TRBD1 matching over 11 bases. The V and J ends lost 3 bases and 2 bases, in that order; junction bases with no gene match: 3. CDR1 is GTSNPN and CDR2 is SVGIG in the germline V gene (reference sequence). This CDR3 is built from 14 residues.

The V call is TRBV12-3 or TRBV12-4, the J call TRBJ1-2; 8 bases are a match to TRBD1. The CDR3 totals 12 residues. Germline trimming cut 6 bases from V and 8 bases from J; bases unmatched to any gene: 5. The CDR3 DNA reads as TGTGCCAGCAGATGGACAGGGAAAGGCTACACCTTC. This gives the protein CASRWTGKGYTF.

The gene calls are TRBV4-1 and TRBJ2-5; D possibly corresponds to TRBD1 (6 bases). CDR1 MGHRA and CDR2 YSYEKL come from the germline V gene. V shed 3 bases and J shed 3 bases, with 14 bases lying between them. The length of the CDR3 is 15 residues. In DNA, the CDR3 is TGCGCCAGCAGCCACCAGTGGACAGAGAAAGAGACCCAGTACTTC. It is translated as CASSHQWTEKETQYF.

The chain has TRBV2 and TRBJ1-6, with D tentatively TRBD1 (6 bases). CDR3 length equals 16 residues. Trimming took off 4 bases at V and 0 bases at J, with 10 bases between the two ends. Per the germline V gene, CDR1 is SNHLY and CDR2 is FYNNEI. The CDR3 nucleotides are TGTGCCAGCAGTGCAAACAGGGACTCCTATAATTCACCCCTCCACTTT. Its protein product is CASSANRDSYNSPLHF.

V is TRBV28 and J is TRBJ1-6; TRBD1 might be the D (5 bases). Trimming pared 5 bases from V and 7 bases from J, leaving 15 bases between. The CDR3 extends over 15 amino acids. Germline V gene sequence: CDR1 MDHEN, CDR2 SYDVKM. The CDR3 sequence: CASSREGLGNSPLHF. CDR3 bases: TGTGCCAGCAGTCGAGAGGGACTCGGAAATTCACCCCTCCACTTT. The variable domain in full, completed from reference TRBV28 and TRBJ1-6, reads DVKVTQSSRYLVKRTGEKVFLECVQDMDHENMFWYRQDPGLGLRLIYFSYDVKMKEKGDIPEGYSVSREKKERFSLILESASTNQTSMYLCASSREGLGNSPLHFGNGTRLTVT.

The CDR3 is CASSLYSRGRGTEAFF. The CDR3 DNA reads as TGTGCCAGCAGCTTATATAGCAGGGGGCGTGGAACTGAAGCTTTCTTT. This rearrangement joins TRBV7-9 to TRBJ1-1, with 8 bases lining up with TRBD1. The length of the CDR3 is 16 residues. The V gene end was trimmed by 2 bases and the J gene end by 5 bases; junction bases not matched to a gene: 10. CDR1 and CDR2 (germline): SEHNR, FQNEAQ (reference sequence).

This chain links TRBV7-8 with TRBJ1-1; D remains unclear. This CDR3 comprises 11 residues. The V gene's germline CDR1 is SGHVS and CDR2 FQNEAQ. The V and J ends lost 2 bases and 8 bases respectively, with 6 bases between them. In DNA form, the CDR3 reads TGTGCCAGCAGCTTACCAGGAGAAGCTTTCTTT. Encoded protein: CASSLPGEAFF. The full variable domain, completed using reference TRBV7-8 and TRBJ1-1, is GAGVSQSPRYKVAKRGQDVALRCDPISGHVSLFWYQQALGQGPEFLTYFQNEAQLDKSGLPSDRFFAERPEGSVSTLKIQRTQQEDSAVYLCASSLPGEAFFGQGTRLTVV.

This chain connects TRBV11-2 to TRBJ2-5; D not resolved. The CDR3 has 11 residues. The germline gives CDR1 SGHAT, CDR2 FQNNGV. Trimming took 4 bases from V and 9 from J, leaving 9 bases between them. Written as DNA, the CDR3 is TGTGCCAGCAGCTCTGACCTAGCCCAGTACTTC. Translation: CASSSDLAQYF.

The chain recombines TRBV30 with TRBJ2-7; D is possibly TRBD1 or TRBD2 (5 bases each). The V end was cut by 5 bases, the J end by 4 bases, with 12 bases between. Germline values: CDR1 GTSNPN, CDR2 SVGIG (reference sequence). CDR3 length: 12 amino acids. CDR3: CAWSGPIYEQYF. DNA of the CDR3: TGTGCCTGGTCGGGACCGATTTACGAGCAGTACTTC.

The chain recombines TRBV30 with TRBJ1-4; 9 nucleotides line up with TRBD1. The CDR3 sequence is 13 residues long. V shed 7 bases and J 8 bases; nucleotides not matched to a gene: 8. CDR1 GTSNPN and CDR2 SVGIG come from the germline V gene (reference sequence). This CDR3 reads CAYLTGGGEKLFF. The CDR3 nucleotides are TGTGCCTACTTGACAGGGGGAGGAGAAAAACTGTTTTTT. The full variable domain, completed using reference TRBV30 and TRBJ1-4, is SQTIHQWPATLVQPVGSPLSLECTVEGTSNPNLYWYRQAAGRGLQLLFYSVGIGQISSEVPQNLSASRPQDRQFILSSKKLLLSDSGFYLCAYLTGGGEKLFFGSGTQLSVL.

V and J are TRBV12-3 or TRBV12-4 and TRBJ2-2, with no clear D. This CDR3 is built from 13 residues. Trimming removed 1 base at V and 5 bases at J, with 5 bases between. The CDR3, as DNA: TGTGCCAGCAGTTTAGGAGGAACCGGGGAGCTGTTTTTT. Its protein is CASSLGGTGELFF.

The chain joins TRBV10-3 to TRBJ2-2, with 7 bases lining up with TRBD1. The germline CDR1 and CDR2 sequences are ENHRY and SYGVKD. This CDR3 has 15 amino acids. J was trimmed by 5 bases and V by 5 bases; bases with no gene match: 8. The CDR3 DNA reads TGTGCCATCAGTCGACAGGGAGACAAAACCGGGGAGCTGTTTTTT. Translated, it gives CAISRQGDKTGELFF.

The J gene is TRBJ1-1, the V gene TRBV18; D unclear. This CDR3 spans 13 amino acids. V shed 6 bases and J shed 6 bases, with 14 bases lying between them. Germline CDR1 is KGHSH and CDR2 is LQKENI. CDR3 coding DNA: TGTGCCAGCTCTCAACCCATGTCTGCTGAAGCTTTCTTT. Encoded protein: CASSQPMSAEAFF.